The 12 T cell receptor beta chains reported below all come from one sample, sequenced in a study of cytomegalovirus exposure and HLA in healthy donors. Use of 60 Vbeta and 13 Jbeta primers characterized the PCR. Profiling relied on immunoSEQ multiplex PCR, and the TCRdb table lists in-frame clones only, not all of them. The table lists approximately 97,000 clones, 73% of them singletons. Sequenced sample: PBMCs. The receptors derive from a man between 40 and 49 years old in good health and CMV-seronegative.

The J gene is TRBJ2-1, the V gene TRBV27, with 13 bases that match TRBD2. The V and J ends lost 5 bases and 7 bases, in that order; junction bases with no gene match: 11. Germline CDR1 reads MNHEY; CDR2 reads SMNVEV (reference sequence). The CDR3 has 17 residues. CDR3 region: CASSPPLLAGGKNEQFF. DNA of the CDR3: TGTGCCAGCAGTCCACCCCTACTAGCGGGGGGGAAAAATGAGCAGTTCTTC.

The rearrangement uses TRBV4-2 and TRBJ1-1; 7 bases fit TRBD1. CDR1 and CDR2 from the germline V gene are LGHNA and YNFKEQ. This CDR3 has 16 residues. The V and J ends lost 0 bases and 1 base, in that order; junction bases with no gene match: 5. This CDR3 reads CASSQDKGTANTEAFF. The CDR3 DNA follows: TGTGCCAGCAGCCAAGATAAAGGGACAGCGAACACTGAAGCTTTCTTT.

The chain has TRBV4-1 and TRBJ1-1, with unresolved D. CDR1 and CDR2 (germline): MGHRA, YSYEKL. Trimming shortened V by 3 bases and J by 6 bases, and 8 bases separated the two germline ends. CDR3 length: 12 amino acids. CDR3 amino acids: CASSHPRAEAFF. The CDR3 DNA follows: TGCGCCAGCAGCCACCCGCGGGCTGAAGCTTTCTTT.

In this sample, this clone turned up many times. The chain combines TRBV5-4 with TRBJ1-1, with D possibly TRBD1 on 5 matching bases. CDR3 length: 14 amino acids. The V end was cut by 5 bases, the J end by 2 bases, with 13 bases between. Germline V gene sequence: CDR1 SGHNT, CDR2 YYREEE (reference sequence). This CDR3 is CASRGQAVNTEAFF. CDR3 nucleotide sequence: TGTGCCAGCAGGGGGCAGGCCGTCAACACTGAAGCTTTCTTT.

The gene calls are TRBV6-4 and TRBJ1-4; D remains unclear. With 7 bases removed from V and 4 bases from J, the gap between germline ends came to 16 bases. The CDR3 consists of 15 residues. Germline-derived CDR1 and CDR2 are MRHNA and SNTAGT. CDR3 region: CASTRKRQVNEKLFF. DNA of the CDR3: TGTGCCAGCACTAGAAAGCGGCAGGTTAATGAAAAACTGTTTTTT.

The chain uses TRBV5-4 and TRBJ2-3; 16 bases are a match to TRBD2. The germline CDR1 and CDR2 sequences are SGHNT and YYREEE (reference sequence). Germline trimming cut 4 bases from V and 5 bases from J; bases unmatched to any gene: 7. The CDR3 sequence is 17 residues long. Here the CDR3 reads CASSLGTSGGVGDTQYF. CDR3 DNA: TGTGCCAGCAGCCTAGGGACTAGCGGGGGGGTTGGAGATACGCAGTATTTT.

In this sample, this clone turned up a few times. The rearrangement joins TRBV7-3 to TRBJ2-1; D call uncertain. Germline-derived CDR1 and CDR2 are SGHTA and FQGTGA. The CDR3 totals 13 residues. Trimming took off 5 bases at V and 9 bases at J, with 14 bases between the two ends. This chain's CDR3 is CASSAQAQAEQFF. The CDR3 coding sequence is TGTGCCAGCAGCGCACAAGCCCAGGCTGAGCAGTTCTTC.

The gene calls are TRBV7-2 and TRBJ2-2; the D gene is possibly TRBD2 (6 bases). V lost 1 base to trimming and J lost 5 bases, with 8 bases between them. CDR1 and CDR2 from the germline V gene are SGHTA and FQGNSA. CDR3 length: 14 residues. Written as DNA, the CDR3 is TGTGCCAGCAGCTTAGGGGGGGTTACCGGGGAGCTGTTTTTT. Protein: CASSLGGVTGELFF.

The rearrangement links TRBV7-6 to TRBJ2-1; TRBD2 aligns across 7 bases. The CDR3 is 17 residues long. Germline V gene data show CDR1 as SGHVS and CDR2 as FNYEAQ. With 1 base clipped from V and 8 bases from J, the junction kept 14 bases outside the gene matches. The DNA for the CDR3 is TGTGCCAGCAGCTTAGAGGGGAAGCGGGGTCTCCGTGATGAGCAGTTCTTC. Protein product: CASSLEGKRGLRDEQFF.

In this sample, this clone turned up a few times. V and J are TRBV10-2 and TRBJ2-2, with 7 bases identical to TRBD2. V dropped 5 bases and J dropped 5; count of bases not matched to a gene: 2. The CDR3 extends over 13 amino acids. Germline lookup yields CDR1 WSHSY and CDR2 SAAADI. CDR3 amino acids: CASSWGGTGELFF. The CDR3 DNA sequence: TGCGCCAGCAGTTGGGGAGGGACCGGGGAGCTGTTTTTT.

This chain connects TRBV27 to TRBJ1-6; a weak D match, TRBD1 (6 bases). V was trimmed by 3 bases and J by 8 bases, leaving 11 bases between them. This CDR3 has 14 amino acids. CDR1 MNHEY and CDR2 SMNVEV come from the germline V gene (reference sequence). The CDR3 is CASSFTGSDSPLHF. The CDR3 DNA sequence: TGTGCCAGCAGTTTTACAGGGAGCGATTCACCCCTCCACTTT.

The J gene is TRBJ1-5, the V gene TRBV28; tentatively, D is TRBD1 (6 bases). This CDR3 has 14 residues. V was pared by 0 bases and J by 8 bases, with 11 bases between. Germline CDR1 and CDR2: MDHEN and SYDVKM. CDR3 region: CASSLWGEGEPQHF. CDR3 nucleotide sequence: TGTGCCAGCAGTTTATGGGGGGAGGGGGAGCCCCAGCATTTT.